The 9 T cell receptor beta chains in this list originate from one sample, sequenced in a study of blood T cells in healthy people across ages. For the second PCR, which ran for roughly 6 to 12 cycles, a sample-barcoded 5' primer and a J-beta primer mix were used. TCRdb re-called the 5' RACE reads with MiXCR, one entry per CDR3 protein. The sample holds roughly 1.9 million distinct CDR3 sequences; approximately 40% are singletons and the top ten take roughly 23%. The sequencing input was blood. These receptors all stem from a human donor in good health.

This chain uses TRBV28 with TRBJ1-1, with a tentative D call TRBD1 (6 bases). The ends were cut back, 8 bases at V and 5 bases at J, with 18 bases in the middle. This CDR3 has 14 residues. Germline assignment: CDR1 MDHEN and CDR2 SYDVKM. The CDR3 DNA follows: TGTGCCAGCCCCCCACCGGGGGCGAGAACTGAAGCTTTCTTT. This encodes CASPPPGARTEAFF.

V gene TRBV7-9 combines with J gene TRBJ1-2, with D unclear. V shed 5 bases and J shed 7 bases, with 14 bases lying between them. Germline assignment: CDR1 SEHNR and CDR2 FQNEAQ (reference sequence). The CDR3 contains 13 residues. CDR3 coding DNA: TGTGCCAGCAGCCCCATGGGTTCGGGTGGCTACACCTTC. Translating it yields CASSPMGSGGYTF. The full variable domain, its missing parts supplied by reference TRBV7-9 and TRBJ1-2, is DTGVSQNPRHKITKRGQNVTFRCDPISEHNRLYWYRQTLGQGPEFLTYFQNEAQLEKSRLLSDRFSAERPKGSFSTLEIQRTEQGDSAMYLCASSPMGSGGYTFGSGTRLTVV.

V usage is TRBV7-9 and J usage is TRBJ1-1; D is ambiguous. The CDR3 totals 14 residues. V gave up 0 bases and J gave up 2 bases, with 7 bases separating them. Per germline, CDR1 SEHNR and CDR2 FQNEAQ (reference sequence). CDR3 amino acids: CASSLAQLNTEAFF. The CDR3 bases are TGTGCCAGCAGCTTAGCGCAACTAAACACTGAAGCTTTCTTT.

The chain carries TRBV5-1 and TRBJ2-1, with 9 bases lining up with TRBD2. The germline V gene encodes CDR1 SGHRS and CDR2 YFSETQ. CDR3 length: 16 amino acids. J lost 4 bases, V lost 3 bases, and 8 bases had no gene match. CDR3: CASSSAVSGGYNEQFF. The CDR3 bases are TGCGCCAGCAGCTCTGCAGTTAGCGGGGGTTACAATGAGCAGTTCTTC.

This clonotype was seen more than once but under ten times. The V gene is TRBV7-2, the J gene TRBJ1-2, with 8 bases identical to TRBD1. Unmatched junction bases numbered 13, after V lost 5 bases and J lost 5 bases. In germline, CDR1 is SGHTA, CDR2 FQGNSA. This CDR3 comprises 16 residues. In DNA, the CDR3 is TGTGCCAGCAGCCCCCAGGGGGCCCGGGGGGTTTATGGCTACACCTTC. Translated, it gives CASSPQGARGVYGYTF.

The chain links TRBV29-1 to TRBJ2-5, with D uncertain. CDR1 is SQVTM and CDR2 is ANQGSEA in the germline V gene. V shed 1 base and J shed 1 base, with 7 bases lying between them. This CDR3 is built from 13 residues. In nucleotides, the CDR3 is TGCAGCGTTGAAGGTCCGGGCCAAGAGACCCAGTACTTC. Its translation: CSVEGPGQETQYF.

Details on this clonotype: The junction does not match germline at one end; this may be a read error. This sequence joins TRBV6-1 and TRBJ2-3; D could derive from TRBD1 or TRBD2 (5 bases each). The germline CDR1 and CDR2 sequences are MNHNS and SASEGT. The CDR3 length is 15 residues. The CDR3 coding sequence is TGTGCCAGCAGGGAAGGGGACCAAGTGCGAGATACGCAGTATTTT. Amino acids: CASREGDQVRDTQYF.

V and J are TRBV28 and TRBJ2-3, with D uncertain. The germline V gene encodes CDR1 MDHEN and CDR2 SYDVKM. The germline V and J ends were trimmed by 7 bases and 2 bases, with 10 bases remaining between them. The length of the CDR3 is 13 residues. The CDR3: CASTARVTDTQYF. The CDR3 DNA sequence: TGTGCCAGCACCGCCAGAGTCACAGATACGCAGTATTTT. Combining the CDR3 with reference TRBV28 and TRBJ2-3 gives the whole variable domain DVKVTQSSRYLVKRTGEKVFLECVQDMDHENMFWYRQDPGLGLRLIYFSYDVKMKEKGDIPEGYSVSREKKERFSLILESASTNQTSMYLCASTARVTDTQYFGPGTRLTVL.

This clonotype was counted only a few times. The chain employs TRBV28 and TRBJ1-2; a weak D match, TRBD1 (5 bases). V lost 5 bases, J lost 5 bases, and 12 bases lay in between. CDR1 and CDR2 from the germline V gene are MDHEN and SYDVKM. The CDR3 spans 13 residues. This CDR3 is CASSIHQGYGYTF. The CDR3 nucleotides read TGTGCCAGCAGTATACATCAGGGTTATGGCTACACCTTC.